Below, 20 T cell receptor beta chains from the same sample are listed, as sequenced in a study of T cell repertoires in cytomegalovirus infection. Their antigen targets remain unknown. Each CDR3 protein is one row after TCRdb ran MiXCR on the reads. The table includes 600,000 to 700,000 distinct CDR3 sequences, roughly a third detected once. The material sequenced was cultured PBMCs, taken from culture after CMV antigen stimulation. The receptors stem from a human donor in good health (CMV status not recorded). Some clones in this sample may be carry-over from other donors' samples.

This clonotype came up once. CDR3 in amino acids: CSAAPGKITEAFF. The DNA for the CDR3 is TGCAGTGCTGCCCCTGGGAAGATCACTGAAGCTTTCTTT. The chain is built from TRBV20-1 and TRBJ1-1; no reliable D call. This CDR3 is 13 amino acids long. The germline V gene encodes CDR1 DFQATT and CDR2 SNEGSKA (reference sequence). The ends were cut back, 5 bases at V and 4 bases at J, with 14 bases in the middle.

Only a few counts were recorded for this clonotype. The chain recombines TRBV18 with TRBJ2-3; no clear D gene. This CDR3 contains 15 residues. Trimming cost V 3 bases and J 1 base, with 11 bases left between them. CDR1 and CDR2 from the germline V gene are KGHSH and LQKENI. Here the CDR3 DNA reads TGTGCCAGCTCACCCCAAGTGTCAGGCACAGATACGCAGTATTTT. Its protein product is CASSPQVSGTDTQYF.

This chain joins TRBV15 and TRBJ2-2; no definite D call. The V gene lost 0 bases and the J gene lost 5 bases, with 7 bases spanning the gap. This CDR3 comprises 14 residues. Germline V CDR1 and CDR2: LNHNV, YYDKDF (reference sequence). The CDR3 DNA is TGTGCCACCAGCAGAGATCGTTTTACCGGGGAGCTGTTTTTT. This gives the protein CATSRDRFTGELFF. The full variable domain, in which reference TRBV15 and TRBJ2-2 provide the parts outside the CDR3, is DAMVIQNPRYQVTQFGKPVTLSCSQTLNHNVMYWYQQKSSQAPKLLFHYYDKDFNNEADTPDNFQSRRPNTSFCFLDIRSPGLGDTAMYLCATSRDRFTGELFFGEGSRLTVL.

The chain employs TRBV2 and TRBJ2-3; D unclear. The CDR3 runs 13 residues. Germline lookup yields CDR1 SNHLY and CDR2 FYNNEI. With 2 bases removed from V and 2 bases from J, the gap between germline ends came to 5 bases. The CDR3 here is CASSETHTDTQYF. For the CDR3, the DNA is TGTGCCAGCAGTGAAACCCACACAGATACGCAGTATTTT.

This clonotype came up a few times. CDR3 nucleotide sequence: TGTGCCAGTAGTATCACGCAGGGTGGAAACACCATATATTTT. The encoded protein is CASSITQGGNTIYF. V is TRBV19 and J is TRBJ1-3; D may be TRBD1 (5 bases). CDR3 length: 14 amino acids. CDR1 is LNHDA, CDR2 SQIVND, per germline (reference sequence). Trimming removed 3 bases from V and 3 bases from J, with 9 bases in between.

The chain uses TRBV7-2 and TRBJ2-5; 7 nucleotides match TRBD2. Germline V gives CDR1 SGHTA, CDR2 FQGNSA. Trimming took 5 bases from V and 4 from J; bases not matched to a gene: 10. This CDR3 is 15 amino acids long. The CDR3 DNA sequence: TGTGCCAGCAGCGGAGGTGCGTGGGAGGGAGAGACCCAGTACTTC. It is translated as CASSGGAWEGETQYF.

CDR3 sequence reads: CASSIALGHGRSFTF. The CDR3 DNA reads as TGTGCCAGTAGTATAGCCCTCGGGCACGGTAGGAGCTTCACCTTC. This rearrangement joins TRBV19 to TRBJ1-2; D uncertain. The germline gives CDR1 LNHDA, CDR2 SQIVND (reference sequence). The CDR3 is 15 amino acids. Trimming took off 1 base at V and 13 bases at J, with 22 bases between the two ends.

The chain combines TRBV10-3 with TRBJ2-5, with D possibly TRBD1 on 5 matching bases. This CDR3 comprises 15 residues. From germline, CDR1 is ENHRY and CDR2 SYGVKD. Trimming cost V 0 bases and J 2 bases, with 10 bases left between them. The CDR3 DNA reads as TGTGCCATCAGTGAGTCTGACAGTGGGCAAGAGACCCAGTACTTC. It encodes CAISESDSGQETQYF.

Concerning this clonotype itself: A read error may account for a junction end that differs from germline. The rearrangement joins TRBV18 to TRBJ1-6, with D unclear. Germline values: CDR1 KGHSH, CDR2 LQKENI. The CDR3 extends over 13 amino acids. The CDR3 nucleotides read TGTACCAGCTCACCAGAAGGTGATTCACCCCTCCACTTT. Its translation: CTSSPEGDSPLHF.

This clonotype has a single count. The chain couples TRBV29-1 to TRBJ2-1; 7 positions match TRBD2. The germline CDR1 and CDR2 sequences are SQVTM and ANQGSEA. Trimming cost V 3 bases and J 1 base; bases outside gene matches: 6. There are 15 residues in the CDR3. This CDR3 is CSVEGLPSSYNEQFF. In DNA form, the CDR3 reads TGCAGCGTTGAGGGACTACCTAGTTCCTACAATGAGCAGTTCTTC.

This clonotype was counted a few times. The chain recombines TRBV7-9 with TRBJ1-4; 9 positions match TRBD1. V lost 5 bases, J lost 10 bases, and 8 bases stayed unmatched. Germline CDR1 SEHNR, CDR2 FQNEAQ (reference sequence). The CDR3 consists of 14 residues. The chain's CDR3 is CASSRQGDGGKLFF. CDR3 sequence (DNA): TGTGCCAGCAGCAGACAGGGGGACGGAGGAAAACTGTTTTTT.

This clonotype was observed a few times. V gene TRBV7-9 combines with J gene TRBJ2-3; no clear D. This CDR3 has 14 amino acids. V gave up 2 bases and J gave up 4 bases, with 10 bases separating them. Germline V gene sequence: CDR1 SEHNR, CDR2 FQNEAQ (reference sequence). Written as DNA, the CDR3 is TGTGCCAGCAGCTTAAGGTCATTTTCAGATACGCAGTATTTT. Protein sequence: CASSLRSFSDTQYF.

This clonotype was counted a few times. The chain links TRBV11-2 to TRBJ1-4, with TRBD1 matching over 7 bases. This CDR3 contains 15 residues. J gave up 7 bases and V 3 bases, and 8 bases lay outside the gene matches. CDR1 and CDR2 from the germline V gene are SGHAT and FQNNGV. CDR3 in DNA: TGTGCCAGCAGCTTTGGTAGGGGGCGAGTTGAAAAACTGTTTTTT. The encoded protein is CASSFGRGRVEKLFF.

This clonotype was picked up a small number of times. CDR3 sequence reads: CASSQALLARTDTQYF. The CDR3 nucleotides read TGCGCCAGCAGCCAAGCCTTACTAGCACGCACAGATACGCAGTATTTT. The chain recombines TRBV4-1 with TRBJ2-3, with D maybe TRBD2 (6 bases). The CDR3 contains 16 residues. The germline V and J ends were trimmed by 1 base and 1 base, with 12 bases remaining between them. The germline CDR1 and CDR2 sequences are MGHRA and YSYEKL.

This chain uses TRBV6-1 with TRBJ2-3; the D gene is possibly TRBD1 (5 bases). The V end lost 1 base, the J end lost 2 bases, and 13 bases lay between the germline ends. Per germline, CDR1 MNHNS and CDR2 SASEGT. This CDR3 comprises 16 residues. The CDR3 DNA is TGTGCCAGCAGTGAAGACCAGGGCCCACCCACAGATACGCAGTATTTT. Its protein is CASSEDQGPPTDTQYF.

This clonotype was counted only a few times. The CDR3 sequence is CASSSTSRGSGEQYF. CDR3 DNA: TGTGCCAGCAGTTCAACCAGCAGGGGGTCAGGGGAGCAGTACTTC. The V call is TRBV28, the J call TRBJ2-7; 7 nucleotides agree with TRBD1. The trim removed 4 bases at V and 7 bases at J, leaving 13 bases unmatched. This CDR3 is 15 amino acids long. Per the germline V gene, CDR1 is MDHEN and CDR2 is SYDVKM.

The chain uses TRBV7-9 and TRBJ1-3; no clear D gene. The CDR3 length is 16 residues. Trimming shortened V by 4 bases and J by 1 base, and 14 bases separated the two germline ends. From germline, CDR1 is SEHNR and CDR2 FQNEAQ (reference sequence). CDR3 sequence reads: CASSSRGVQSGNTIYF. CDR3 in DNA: TGTGCCAGCAGCTCTCGTGGGGTCCAATCTGGAAACACCATATATTTT. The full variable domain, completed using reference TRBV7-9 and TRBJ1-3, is DTGVSQNPRHKITKRGQNVTFRCDPISEHNRLYWYRQTLGQGPEFLTYFQNEAQLEKSRLLSDRFSAERPKGSFSTLEIQRTEQGDSAMYLCASSSRGVQSGNTIYFGEGSWLTVV.

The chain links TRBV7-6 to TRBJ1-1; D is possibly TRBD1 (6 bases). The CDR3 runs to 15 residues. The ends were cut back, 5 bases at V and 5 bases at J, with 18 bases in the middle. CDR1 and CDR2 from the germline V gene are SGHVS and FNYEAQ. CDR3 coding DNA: TGTGCCAGCAGCAGCCGGACAGCCGCCGTGACTGAAGCTTTCTTT. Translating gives CASSSRTAAVTEAFF.

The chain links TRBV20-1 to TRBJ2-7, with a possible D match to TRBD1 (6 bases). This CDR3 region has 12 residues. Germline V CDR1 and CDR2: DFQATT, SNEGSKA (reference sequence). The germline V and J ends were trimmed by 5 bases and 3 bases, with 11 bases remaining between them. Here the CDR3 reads CSASRDNYEQYF. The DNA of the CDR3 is TGCAGTGCTTCCCGGGACAACTACGAGCAGTACTTC.

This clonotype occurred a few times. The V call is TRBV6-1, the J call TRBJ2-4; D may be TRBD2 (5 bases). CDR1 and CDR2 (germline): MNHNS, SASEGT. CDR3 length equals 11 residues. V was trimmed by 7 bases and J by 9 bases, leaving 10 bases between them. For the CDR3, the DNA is TGTGCCAGCACTTCCCGGGGCATTCAGTACTTC. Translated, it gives CASTSRGIQYF.